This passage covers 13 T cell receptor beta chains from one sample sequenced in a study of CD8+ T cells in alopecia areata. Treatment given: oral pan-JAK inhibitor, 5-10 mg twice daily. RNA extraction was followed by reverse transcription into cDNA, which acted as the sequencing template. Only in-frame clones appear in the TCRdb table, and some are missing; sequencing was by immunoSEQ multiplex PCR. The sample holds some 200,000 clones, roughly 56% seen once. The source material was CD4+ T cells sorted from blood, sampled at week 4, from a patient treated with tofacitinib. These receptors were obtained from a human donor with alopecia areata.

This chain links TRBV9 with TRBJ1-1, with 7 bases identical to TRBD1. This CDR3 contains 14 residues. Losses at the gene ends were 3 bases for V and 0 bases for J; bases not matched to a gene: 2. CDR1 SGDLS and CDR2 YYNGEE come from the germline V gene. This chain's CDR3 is CASSGGTVNTEAFF. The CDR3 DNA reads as TGTGCCAGCAGCGGGGGGACAGTGAACACTGAAGCTTTCTTT.

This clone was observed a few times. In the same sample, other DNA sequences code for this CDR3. The CDR3 nucleotides are TGTGCCAGCAGCGTCACTAGAGGTACAGATACGCAGTATTTT. It codes for CASSVTRGTDTQYF. The chain joins TRBV9 to TRBJ2-3, with D possibly matching TRBD2 (5 bases). Trimming removed 2 bases from V and 3 bases from J, with 10 bases in between. This CDR3 comprises 14 residues. Germline loops: CDR1 SGDLS, CDR2 YYNGEE.

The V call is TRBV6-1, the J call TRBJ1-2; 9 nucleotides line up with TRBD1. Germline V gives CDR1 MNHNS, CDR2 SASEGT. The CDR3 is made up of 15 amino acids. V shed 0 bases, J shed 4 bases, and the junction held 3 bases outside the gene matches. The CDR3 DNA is TGTGCCAGCAGTGAAGCGGACAGGGGAGGCTATGGCTACACCTTC. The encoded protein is CASSEADRGGYGYTF.

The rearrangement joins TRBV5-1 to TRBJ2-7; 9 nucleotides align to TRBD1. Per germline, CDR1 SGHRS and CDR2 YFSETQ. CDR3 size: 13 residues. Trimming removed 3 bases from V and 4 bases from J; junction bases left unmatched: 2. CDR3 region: CASSWDRAYEQYF. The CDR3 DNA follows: TGCGCCAGCAGCTGGGACAGGGCGTACGAGCAGTACTTC.

This CDR3 is CASSLDADGYTF. The CDR3 region has the DNA TGTGCCAGCAGCTTAGATGCGGATGGCTACACCTTC. The gene calls are TRBV11-3 and TRBJ1-2; D unresolved. This CDR3 contains 12 residues. The ends were cut back, 0 bases at V and 6 bases at J, with 5 bases in the middle. Germline V lookup: CDR1 SGHNT, CDR2 YENEEA.

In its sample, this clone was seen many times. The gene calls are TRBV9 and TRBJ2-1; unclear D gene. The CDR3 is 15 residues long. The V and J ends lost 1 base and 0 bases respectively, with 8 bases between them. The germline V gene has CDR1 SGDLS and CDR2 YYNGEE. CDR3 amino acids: CASSVSDSSYNEQFF. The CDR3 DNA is TGTGCCAGCAGCGTAAGCGATAGCTCCTACAATGAGCAGTTCTTC.

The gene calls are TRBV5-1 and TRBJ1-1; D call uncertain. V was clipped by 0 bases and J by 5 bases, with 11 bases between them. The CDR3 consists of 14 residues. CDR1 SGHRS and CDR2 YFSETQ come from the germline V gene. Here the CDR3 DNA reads TGCGCCAGCAGCTTGGAACGGGGATGGACTGAAGCTTTCTTT. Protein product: CASSLERGWTEAFF.

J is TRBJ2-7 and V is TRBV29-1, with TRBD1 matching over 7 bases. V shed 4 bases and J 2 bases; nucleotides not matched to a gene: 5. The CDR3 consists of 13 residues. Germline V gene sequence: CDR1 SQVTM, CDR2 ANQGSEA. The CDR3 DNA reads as TGCAGCGTTGGACAGGGTGGAACCTACGAGCAGTACTTC. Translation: CSVGQGGTYEQYF.

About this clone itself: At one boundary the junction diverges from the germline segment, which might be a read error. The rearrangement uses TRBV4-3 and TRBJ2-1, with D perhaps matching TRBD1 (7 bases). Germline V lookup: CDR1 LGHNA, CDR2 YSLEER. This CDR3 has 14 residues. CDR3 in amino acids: CASSQEGGGTSQLF. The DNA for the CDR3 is TGCGCCAGCAGCCAAGAAGGGGGCGGGACAAGTCAGCTCTTC.

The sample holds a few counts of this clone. The CDR3 bases are TGCAGCGCACAGGGACCGGATCAGCCCCAGCATTTT. Amino acids: CSAQGPDQPQHF. This rearrangement joins TRBV29-1 to TRBJ1-5; possible D gene TRBD1, 6 bases. The germline V gene encodes CDR1 SQVTM and CDR2 ANQGSEA. The V end lost 7 bases, the J end lost 5 bases, and 12 bases lay between the germline ends. CDR3 size: 12 residues.

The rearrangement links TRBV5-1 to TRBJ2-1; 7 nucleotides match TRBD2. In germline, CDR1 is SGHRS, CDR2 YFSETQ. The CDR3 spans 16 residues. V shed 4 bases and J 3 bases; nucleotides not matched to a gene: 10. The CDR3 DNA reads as TGCGCCAGCAGCCCCTCTCCAGCGGGAAGCTACAATGAGCAGTTCTTC. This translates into CASSPSPAGSYNEQFF. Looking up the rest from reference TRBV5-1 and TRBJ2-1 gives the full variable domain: KAGVTQTPRYLIKTRGQQVTLSCSPISGHRSVSWYQQTPGQGLQFLFEYFSETQRNKGNFPGRFSGRQFSNSRSEMNVSTLELGDSALYLCASSPSPAGSYNEQFFGPGTRLTVL.

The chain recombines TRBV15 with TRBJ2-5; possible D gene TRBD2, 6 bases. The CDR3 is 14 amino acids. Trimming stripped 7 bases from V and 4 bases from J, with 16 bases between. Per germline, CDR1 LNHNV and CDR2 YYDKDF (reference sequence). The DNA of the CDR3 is TGTGCCACCACCCCTAGGAACGGGGGAGAGACCCAGTACTTC. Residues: CATTPRNGGETQYF.

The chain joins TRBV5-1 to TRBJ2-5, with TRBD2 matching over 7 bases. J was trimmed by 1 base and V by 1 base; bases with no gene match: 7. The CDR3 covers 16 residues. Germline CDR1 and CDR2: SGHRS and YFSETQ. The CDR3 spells CASSLLGGGIQETQYF. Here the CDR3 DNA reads TGCGCCAGCAGCTTGTTGGGCGGGGGAATCCAAGAGACCCAGTACTTC.